The 27 T cell receptor beta chains in this list originate from one sample, sequenced in a study of cytomegalovirus exposure and HLA in healthy donors. The PCR had 60 Vbeta and 13 Jbeta primers. The repertoire was sequenced with immunoSEQ multiplex PCR; TCRdb's copy has only in-frame clones and lacks some. Among around 200,000 clones, roughly four fifths were seen once, and the ten largest hold 10%. Sequencing input: PBMCs. All receptors derive from a woman aged 45-65 years in good health and CMV-seropositive.

The chain employs TRBV7-9 and TRBJ2-2; D gene ambiguous. This CDR3 has 12 residues. Germline loops: CDR1 SEHNR, CDR2 FQNEAQ (reference sequence). V was trimmed by 2 bases and J by 9 bases, leaving 7 bases between them. CDR3 region: CASSLSSRELFF. CDR3 in DNA: TGTGCCAGCAGCTTAAGCTCCCGGGAGCTGTTTTTT.

The chain employs TRBV6-6 and TRBJ2-1; 8 bases are a match to TRBD2. The CDR3 is made up of 15 amino acids. With V trimmed by 2 bases and J by 5 bases, 5 bases remained unmatched. The germline V gene has CDR1 MNHNY and CDR2 SVGAGI (reference sequence). The CDR3 DNA sequence: TGTGCCAGCAGTTACGGGCGGGGGGTGGACAATGAGCAGTTCTTC. Translating it yields CASSYGRGVDNEQFF.

This clone came up once. The V and J genes are TRBV5-1 and TRBJ2-5, with a possible D match to TRBD1 (6 bases). CDR1 is SGHRS, CDR2 YFSETQ, per germline. V was clipped by 4 bases and J by 2 bases, with 9 bases between them. The CDR3 totals 13 residues. The CDR3 loop is CASSPRGQETQYF. CDR3 sequence (DNA): TGCGCCAGCAGCCCGAGGGGGCAAGAGACCCAGTACTTC.

The V call is TRBV9, the J call TRBJ1-2, with a tentative D call TRBD1 (6 bases). The CDR3 consists of 14 residues. Germline V CDR1 and CDR2: SGDLS, YYNGEE. Trimming took off 0 bases at V and 6 bases at J, with 12 bases between the two ends. The CDR3 region has the DNA TGTGCCAGCAGCGTAGTGGGACACGTGGATGGCTACACCTTC. Residues: CASSVVGHVDGYTF.

This chain connects TRBV6-6 to TRBJ2-7; tentatively, D is TRBD2 (6 bases). The CDR3 consists of 16 residues. Germline CDR1 is MNHNY and CDR2 is SVGAGI (reference sequence). V shed 6 bases and J shed 2 bases, with 20 bases lying between them. CDR3 in DNA: TGTGCCAGCAGGGGGGGTTTCGGGTCCCCGACCTACGAGCAGTACTTC. Its protein is CASRGGFGSPTYEQYF.

This clone was found once. This rearrangement joins TRBV19 to TRBJ2-5; possible D gene TRBD2, 5 bases. The V gene lost 7 bases and the J gene lost 2 bases, with 11 bases spanning the gap. The CDR3 runs 13 residues. Per the germline V gene, CDR1 is LNHDA and CDR2 is SQIVND (reference sequence). CDR3 nucleotides: TGTGCCAGTAAAGCGGCAGCTCAAGAGACCCAGTACTTC. Its protein is CASKAAAQETQYF.

The CDR3 DNA reads TGTGCCAGCAGTGAAGGTGAATCGGGGGGGGACAATGAGCAGTTCTTC. Its protein is CASSEGESGGDNEQFF. V usage is TRBV6-1 and J usage is TRBJ2-1, with TRBD2 matching over 8 bases. Per germline, CDR1 MNHNS and CDR2 SASEGT. Trimming took 1 base from V and 5 from J; bases not matched to a gene: 7. The CDR3 contains 16 residues.

This clone showed up just a few times. J is TRBJ2-1 and V is TRBV6-5; 7 bases agree with TRBD1. V dropped 9 bases and J dropped 11; count of bases not matched to a gene: 7. CDR3 length: 11 residues. Per the germline V gene, CDR1 is MNHEY and CDR2 is SVGAGI. The CDR3 bases are TGTGCCAGTCGGCGACAGGGAAAGCAGTTCTTC. This translates into CASRRQGKQFF.

Remarks on this clone: The same CDR3 is also encoded by other DNA sequences in this sample. The rearrangement joins TRBV19 to TRBJ1-5; 8 bases map to TRBD1. Germline CDR1 is LNHDA and CDR2 is SQIVND (reference sequence). The ends lost 3 bases at V and 3 bases at J; junction bases unmatched: 1. The CDR3 loop spans 14 amino acids. CDR3 amino acids: CASSIRGHNQPQHF. In nucleotides, the CDR3 is TGTGCCAGTAGTATCAGGGGGCACAATCAGCCCCAGCATTTT. Supplemented by reference TRBV19 and TRBJ1-5, the full variable domain reads DGGITQSPKYLFRKEGQNVTLSCEQNLNHDAMYWYRQDPGQGLRLIYYSQIVNDFQKGDIAEGYSVSREKKESFPLTVTSAQKNPTAFYLCASSIRGHNQPQHFGDGTRLSIL.

The chain employs TRBV30 and TRBJ1-1; possible D gene TRBD1, 6 bases. CDR3 length: 13 amino acids. V lost 2 bases and J 11 bases, leaving 18 bases between the germline ends. Looked up from germline, CDR1 is GTSNPN and CDR2 is SVGIG (reference sequence). In DNA, the CDR3 is TGTGCCTGGAGTTCGAATTCAGGGGTGGGTGCTTTCTTT. It translates to CAWSSNSGVGAFF.

V gene TRBV20-1 combines with J gene TRBJ2-1; D unresolved. The CDR3 spans 11 residues. CDR1 is DFQATT, CDR2 SNEGSKA, per germline (reference sequence). Trimming took 2 bases from V and 4 from J, leaving 3 bases between them. Written as DNA, the CDR3 is TGCAGTGCTAGACCTTACAATGAGCAGTTCTTC. Residues: CSARPYNEQFF.

The rearrangement uses TRBV7-2 and TRBJ2-7, with 7 bases aligning to TRBD1. Germline-derived CDR1 and CDR2 are SGHTA and FQGNSA. CDR3 length: 13 residues. V dropped 5 bases and J dropped 4; count of bases not matched to a gene: 5. CDR3 protein: CASSVQGVYEQYF. CDR3 bases: TGTGCCAGCAGCGTCCAGGGGGTATACGAGCAGTACTTC.

This rearrangement joins TRBV18 to TRBJ1-1; D gene uncertain. The CDR3 runs 17 residues. Deletions cut 3 bases from V and 1 base from J, with 18 bases between. The germline V gene has CDR1 KGHSH and CDR2 LQKENI. CDR3 coding DNA: TGTGCCAGCTCACCCGTGGGCTGGCCCAATGCGAACACTGAAGCTTTCTTT. Protein product: CASSPVGWPNANTEAFF.

Comments on this clone: An end of the junction differs from the germline gene, which may be a read error. Other DNA sequences in this sample translate to the same CDR3. V and J are TRBV9 and TRBJ1-1; D is uncertain. Germline CDR1 reads SGDLS; CDR2 reads YYNGEE. The CDR3 runs to 15 residues. CDR3 DNA: TGTGCCAGCAGCGCAGGCGTCCAAGTGAACACTGAGGCTTTCTTT. Residues: CASSAGVQVNTEAFF.

V is TRBV5-6 and J is TRBJ1-5; D is perhaps TRBD1 (6 bases). The CDR3 length is 15 residues. V gave up 1 base and J gave up 5 bases, with 13 bases separating them. Germline V lookup: CDR1 SGHDT, CDR2 YYEEEE. CDR3 sequence: CASSLSQGLYQPQHF. DNA for the CDR3: TGTGCCAGCAGCTTGTCTCAGGGGTTATATCAGCCCCAGCATTTT.

The chain employs TRBV5-1 and TRBJ2-7, with TRBD2 identical over 15 bases. The CDR3 extends over 17 amino acids. CDR1 is SGHRS, CDR2 YFSETQ, per germline. The junction had 3 bases not matched to a gene; V was cut back by 0 bases and J by 2 bases. The DNA for the CDR3 is TGCGCCAGCAGCTTGGGGACTAGCGGGGGGGCCGCCTACGAGCAGTACTTC. Protein sequence: CASSLGTSGGAAYEQYF.

Here the CDR3 reads CASSRGVPSGANVLTF. The CDR3 region has the DNA TGTGCCAGCAGCCGCGGAGTTCCCTCTGGGGCCAACGTCCTGACTTTC. The rearrangement links TRBV13 to TRBJ2-6; D is unclear. V shed 5 bases and J shed 0 bases, with 11 bases lying between them. CDR3 length: 16 residues. Looked up from germline, CDR1 is PRHDT and CDR2 is FYEKMQ (reference sequence).

The rearrangement uses TRBV5-1 and TRBJ2-2; 11 bases map to TRBD2. The CDR3 has 16 amino acids. Per germline, CDR1 SGHRS and CDR2 YFSETQ. V lost 3 bases, J lost 5 bases, and 6 bases stayed unmatched. The CDR3: CASSYTSGGVTGELFF. Written as DNA, the CDR3 is TGCGCCAGCAGCTACACTAGCGGGGGCGTTACCGGGGAGCTGTTTTTT.

The chain has TRBV5-6 and TRBJ1-2; 7 nucleotides line up with TRBD1. V trimming: 2 bases; J trimming: 3 bases; junction bases outside the gene matches: 1. CDR1 SGHDT and CDR2 YYEEEE come from the germline V gene. The CDR3 totals 13 residues. The CDR3 nucleotides read TGTGCCAGCAGCTTCCAGGGGGACTATGGCTACACCTTC. As protein: CASSFQGDYGYTF. Supplemented by reference TRBV5-6 and TRBJ1-2, the full variable domain reads DAGVTQSPTHLIKTRGQQVTLRCSPKSGHDTVSWYQQALGQGPQFIFQYYEEEERQRGNFPDRFSGHQFPNYSSELNVNALLLGDSALYLCASSFQGDYGYTFGSGTRLTVV.

The V call is TRBV11-2, the J call TRBJ1-2; no clear D gene. The V gene lost 1 base and the J gene lost 4 bases, with 10 bases spanning the gap. CDR3 length: 14 amino acids. The germline V gene encodes CDR1 SGHAT and CDR2 FQNNGV. CDR3: CASSLVTAPYGYTF. CDR3 DNA sequence: TGTGCCAGCAGCTTAGTAACAGCCCCCTATGGCTACACCTTC.

Details on this clone: At the DNA level, this CDR3 is encoded by other sequences in the same sample as well. The chain combines TRBV5-1 with TRBJ2-2; 14 nucleotides line up with TRBD2. Trimming at V came to 3 bases and at J to 4 bases, leaving 2 bases not matched to a gene. Germline CDR1 SGHRS, CDR2 YFSETQ. The CDR3 loop spans 16 amino acids. The CDR3 reads CASSSTSGGATGELFF. In nucleotides, the CDR3 is TGCGCCAGCAGCTCGACTAGCGGGGGGGCCACCGGGGAGCTGTTTTTT.

The chain uses TRBV6-1 and TRBJ1-3; D is ambiguous. This CDR3 has 14 residues. Trimming left V 2 bases short and J 3 bases short, with 8 bases between. CDR1 MNHNS and CDR2 SASEGT come from the germline V gene. The CDR3 region is CASSELNIGNTIYF. Here the CDR3 DNA reads TGTGCCAGCAGTGAATTAAATATTGGAAACACCATATATTTT.

The V gene is TRBV6-4, the J gene TRBJ2-2; weak D call: TRBD2 (5 bases). The CDR3 is 15 residues long. CDR1 is MRHNA and CDR2 is SNTAGT in the germline V gene. V was shortened by 2 bases and J by 0 bases, with 7 bases between the two germline ends. The CDR3 loop is CASSDVATNTGELFF. As DNA, the CDR3 is TGTGCCAGCAGTGACGTAGCGACGAACACCGGGGAGCTGTTTTTT.

This clone is a singleton in its sample. The chain carries TRBV9 and TRBJ2-7; 9 nucleotides align to TRBD1. J was trimmed by 3 bases and V by 2 bases; bases with no gene match: 3. Per the germline V gene, CDR1 is SGDLS and CDR2 is YYNGEE. The length of the CDR3 is 14 residues. DNA for the CDR3: TGTGCCAGCAGCGTGGGACAGGGACTCTACGAGCAGTACTTC. It translates to CASSVGQGLYEQYF.

This chain connects TRBV28 to TRBJ1-1; D uncertain. The CDR3 extends over 15 amino acids. Germline loops: CDR1 MDHEN, CDR2 SYDVKM. The germline V and J ends were trimmed by 5 bases and 5 bases, with 18 bases remaining between them. DNA of the CDR3: TGTGCCAGCAGTGCCCGCGTTAGTTCGGGGACTGAAGCTTTCTTT. Translation: CASSARVSSGTEAFF.

The rearrangement joins TRBV7-2 to TRBJ2-7, with TRBD1 identical over 7 bases. The CDR3 is 14 amino acids. Germline V gene sequence: CDR1 SGHTA, CDR2 FQGNSA. Trimming at V came to 3 bases and at J to 3 bases, leaving 5 bases not matched to a gene. The CDR3 DNA sequence: TGTGCCAGCAGCTTCGGGACAGAATACTACGAGCAGTACTTC. Its protein is CASSFGTEYYEQYF.

J is TRBJ2-5 and V is TRBV30, with 8 positions matching TRBD2. Per germline, CDR1 GTSNPN and CDR2 SVGIG (reference sequence). With 1 base clipped from V and 2 bases from J, the junction kept 6 bases outside the gene matches. The CDR3 covers 15 residues. The CDR3 nucleotides read TGTGCCTGGAGTGGGAGCGGGGGACTTCAAGAGACCCAGTACTTC. It encodes CAWSGSGGLQETQYF.